One sample yielded the 3 T cell receptor beta chains listed below, sequenced in a study of blood T cell repertoires in COVID-19. The method was immunoSEQ multiplex PCR; TCRdb's version includes in-frame clones alone and lacks a portion of them. The sample lists around 70,000 clones, roughly 80% occurring once. Source material: peripheral blood. These receptors were collected from a woman of 80 years or more with active or convalescent COVID-19.

The chain carries TRBV6-2 or TRBV6-3 and TRBJ2-6, with a weak D call TRBD1 (6 bases). From germline, CDR1 is MNHEY and CDR2 SVGEGT. The V gene lost 6 bases and the J gene lost 8 bases, with 8 bases spanning the gap. The CDR3 contains 12 residues. The CDR3 is CASSGQPNVLTF. DNA for the CDR3: TGTGCCAGCAGCGGACAGCCCAACGTCCTGACTTTC.

This clone was seen only once. The chain is built from TRBV7-9 and TRBJ1-5, with a weak D call TRBD1 (6 bases). V lost 5 bases and J 2 bases, leaving 13 bases between the germline ends. The CDR3 covers 15 residues. The germline V gene has CDR1 SEHNR and CDR2 FQNEAQ (reference sequence). CDR3: CASSDGQPGNQPQHF. DNA for the CDR3: TGTGCCAGCAGCGACGGACAGCCCGGCAATCAGCCCCAGCATTTT.

V and J are TRBV19 and TRBJ2-7; 9 bases map to TRBD1. In germline, CDR1 is LNHDA, CDR2 SQIVND (reference sequence). The CDR3 totals 14 residues. Germline trimming cut 3 bases from V and 3 bases from J; bases unmatched to any gene: 3. CDR3 protein: CASSMMGQGYEQYF. In nucleotides, the CDR3 is TGTGCCAGTAGTATGATGGGACAGGGCTACGAGCAGTACTTC.